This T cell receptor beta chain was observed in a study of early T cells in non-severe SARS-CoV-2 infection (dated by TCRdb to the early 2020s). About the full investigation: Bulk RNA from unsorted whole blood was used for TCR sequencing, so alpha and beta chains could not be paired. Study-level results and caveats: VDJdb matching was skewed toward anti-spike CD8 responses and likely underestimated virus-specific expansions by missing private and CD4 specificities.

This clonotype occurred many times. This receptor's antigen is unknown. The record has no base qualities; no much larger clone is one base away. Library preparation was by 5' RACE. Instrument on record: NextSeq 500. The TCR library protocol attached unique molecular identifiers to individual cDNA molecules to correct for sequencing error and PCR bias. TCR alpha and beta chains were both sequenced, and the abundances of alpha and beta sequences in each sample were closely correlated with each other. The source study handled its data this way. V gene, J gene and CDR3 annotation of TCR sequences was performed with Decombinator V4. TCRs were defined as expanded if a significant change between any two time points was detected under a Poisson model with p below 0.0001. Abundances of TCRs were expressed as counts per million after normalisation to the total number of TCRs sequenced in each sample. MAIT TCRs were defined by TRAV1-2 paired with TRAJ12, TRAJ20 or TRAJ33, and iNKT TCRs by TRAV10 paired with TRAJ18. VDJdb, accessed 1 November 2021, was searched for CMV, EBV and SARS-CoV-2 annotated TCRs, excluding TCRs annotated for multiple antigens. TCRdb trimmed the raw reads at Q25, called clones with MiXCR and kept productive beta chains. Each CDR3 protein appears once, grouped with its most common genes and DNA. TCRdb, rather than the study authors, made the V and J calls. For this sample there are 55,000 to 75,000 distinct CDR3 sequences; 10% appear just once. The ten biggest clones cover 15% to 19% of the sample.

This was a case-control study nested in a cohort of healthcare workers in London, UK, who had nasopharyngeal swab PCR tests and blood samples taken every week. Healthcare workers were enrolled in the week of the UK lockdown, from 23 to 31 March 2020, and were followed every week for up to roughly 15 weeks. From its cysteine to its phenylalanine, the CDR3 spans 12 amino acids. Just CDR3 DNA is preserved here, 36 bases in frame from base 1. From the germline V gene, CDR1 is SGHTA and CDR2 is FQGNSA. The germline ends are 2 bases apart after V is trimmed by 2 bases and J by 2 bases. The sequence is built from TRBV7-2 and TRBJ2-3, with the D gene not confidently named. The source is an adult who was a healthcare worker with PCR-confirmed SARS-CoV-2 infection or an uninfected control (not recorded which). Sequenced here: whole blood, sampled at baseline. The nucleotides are TGTGCCAGCAGCTTATACACAGATACGCAGTATTTT. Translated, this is CASSLYTDTQYF. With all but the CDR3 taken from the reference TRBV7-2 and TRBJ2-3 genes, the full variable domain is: GAGVSQSPSNKVTEKGKDVELRCDPISGHTALYWYRQSLGQGLEFLIYFQGNSAPDKSGLPSDRFSAERTGGSVSTLTIQRTQQEDSAVYLCASSLYTDTQYFGPGTRLTVL.